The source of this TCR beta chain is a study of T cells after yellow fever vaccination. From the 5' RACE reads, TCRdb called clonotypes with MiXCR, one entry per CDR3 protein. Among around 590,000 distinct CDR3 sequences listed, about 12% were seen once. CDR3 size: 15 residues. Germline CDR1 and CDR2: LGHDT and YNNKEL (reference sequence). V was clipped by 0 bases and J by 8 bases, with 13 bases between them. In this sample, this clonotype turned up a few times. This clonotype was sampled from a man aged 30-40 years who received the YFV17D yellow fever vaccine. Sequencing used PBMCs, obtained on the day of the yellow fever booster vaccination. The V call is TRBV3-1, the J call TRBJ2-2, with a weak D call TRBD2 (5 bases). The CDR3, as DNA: TGTGCCAGCAGCCAAGAATCCCACTGGAGGGGGGAGCTGTTTTTT. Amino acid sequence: CASSQESHWRGELFF. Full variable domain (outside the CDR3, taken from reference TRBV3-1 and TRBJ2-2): DTAVSQTPKYLVTQMGNDKSIKCEQNLGHDTMYWYKQDSKKFLKIMFSYNNKELIINETVPNRFSPKSPDKAHLNLHINSLELGDSAVYFCASSQESHWRGELFFGEGSRLTVL.